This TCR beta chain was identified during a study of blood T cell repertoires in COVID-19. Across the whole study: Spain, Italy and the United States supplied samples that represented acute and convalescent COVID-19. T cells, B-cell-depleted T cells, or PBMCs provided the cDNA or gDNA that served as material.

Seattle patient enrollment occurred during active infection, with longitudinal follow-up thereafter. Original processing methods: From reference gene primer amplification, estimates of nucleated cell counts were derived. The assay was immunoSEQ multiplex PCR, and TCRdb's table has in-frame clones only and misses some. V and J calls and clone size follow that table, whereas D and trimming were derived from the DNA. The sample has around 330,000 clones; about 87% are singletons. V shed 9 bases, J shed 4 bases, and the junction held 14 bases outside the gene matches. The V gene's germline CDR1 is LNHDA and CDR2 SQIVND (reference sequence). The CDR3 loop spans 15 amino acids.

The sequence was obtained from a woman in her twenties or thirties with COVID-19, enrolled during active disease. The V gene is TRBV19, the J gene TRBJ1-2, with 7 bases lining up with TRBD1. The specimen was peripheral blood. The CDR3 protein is CASKGAPRESYGYTF. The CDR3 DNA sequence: TGTGCCAGCAAGGGGGCGCCGAGGGAGAGCTATGGCTACACCTTC.